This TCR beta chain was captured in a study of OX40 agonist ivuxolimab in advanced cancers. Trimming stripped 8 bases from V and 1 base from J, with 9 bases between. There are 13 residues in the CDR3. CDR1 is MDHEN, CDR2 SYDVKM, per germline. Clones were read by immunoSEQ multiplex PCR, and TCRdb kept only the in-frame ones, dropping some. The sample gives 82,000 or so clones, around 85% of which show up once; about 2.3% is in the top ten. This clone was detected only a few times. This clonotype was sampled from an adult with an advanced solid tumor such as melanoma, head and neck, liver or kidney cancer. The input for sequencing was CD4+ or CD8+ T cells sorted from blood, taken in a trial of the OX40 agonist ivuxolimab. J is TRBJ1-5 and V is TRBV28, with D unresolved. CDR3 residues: CASHKESNQPQHF. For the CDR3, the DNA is TGTGCCAGCCACAAGGAAAGCAATCAGCCCCAGCATTTT.